This T cell receptor beta chain was recorded in a study of beta chain features in type 1 diabetes. Study-level information: Healthy donors, compared against patients, showed similar age, gender and cell yields.

The entirety of the isolated RNA underwent reverse transcription, so expressed TCRB transcripts were sequenced. Generated by immunoSEQ multiplex PCR, the TCRdb table keeps only in-frame clones and is missing some. The sample lists about 740,000 clones, under 15% seen once, with approximately 0.021% in the top ten. Germline V gene data show CDR1 as KGHSH and CDR2 as LQKENI. CDR3 size: 14 residues. Trimming shortened V by 2 bases and J by 8 bases, and 15 bases separated the two germline ends. About this clone: The antigen is not known.

Whole-study findings and limits: TCRB CDR3s were moderately but significantly shorter in Type 1 diabetes patients in all four CD4+ subsets. The naive, central memory and Treg TCRB repertoires looked more alike in patients than they did in healthy donors. The VDJ junctions of type 1 diabetes patients carried fewer insertions and more deletions. Cells carrying high TCR expression could end up over-represented when cDNA is sequenced.

This sequence was found in a man aged 18-30 years with type 1 diabetes. J is TRBJ1-1 and V is TRBV18, with D unresolved. The sequencing input was naive CD4+ T cells from blood. The CDR3 is CASSPRQGANEAFF. The CDR3 nucleotides are TGTGCCAGCTCACCAAGACAAGGCGCGAACGAAGCTTTCTTT.